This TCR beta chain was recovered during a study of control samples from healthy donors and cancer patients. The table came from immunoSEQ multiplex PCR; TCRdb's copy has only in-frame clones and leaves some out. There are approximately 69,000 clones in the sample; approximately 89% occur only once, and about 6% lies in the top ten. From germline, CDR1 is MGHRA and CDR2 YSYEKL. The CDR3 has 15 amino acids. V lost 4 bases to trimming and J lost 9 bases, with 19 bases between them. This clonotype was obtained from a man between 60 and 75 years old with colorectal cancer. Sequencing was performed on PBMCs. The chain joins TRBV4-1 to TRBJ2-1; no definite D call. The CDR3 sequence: CASSPELSGIAEQFF. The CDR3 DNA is TGCGCCAGCAGCCCAGAACTAAGTGGGATTGCTGAGCAGTTCTTC.